The next 20 T cell receptor beta chains were all read from a single sample in a study of T-cell reconstitution after alpha-beta-depleted transplantation in children. Unique molecular identifiers were incorporated when the TCRbeta library was constructed. TCRdb reprocessed the PCR reads via MiXCR and lists one record per CDR3 protein. The sample includes 500,000 to 650,000 distinct CDR3 sequences, roughly 10% of them seen just once. Material: PBMCs, mostly from graft donor cells, obtained 180 days after TCRalphabeta/CD19-depleted stem cell transplant. The receptors shown here come from a female patient aged 2-15 years who had a stem cell transplant for aplastic anemia, so the T cells may come from the graft donor.

This chain joins TRBV6-2 or TRBV6-3 and TRBJ2-1, with 9 bases identical to TRBD1. Germline V lookup: CDR1 MNHEY, CDR2 SVGEGT. V dropped 6 bases and J dropped 3; count of bases not matched to a gene: 9. The CDR3 loop spans 16 amino acids. In DNA, the CDR3 is TGTGCCAGCAGATCACCTCGACAGGGGGTCTACAATGAGCAGTTCTTC. It translates to CASRSPRQGVYNEQFF.

V gene TRBV12-3 or TRBV12-4 combines with J gene TRBJ1-3, with 7 nucleotides matching TRBD1. The CDR3 length is 15 residues. V gave up 6 bases and J gave up 0 bases; unmatched junction bases: 5. The CDR3 DNA sequence: TGTGCCAGCAGCCCCGGGACAGCCTCTGGAAACACCATATATTTT. Amino acids: CASSPGTASGNTIYF.

V and J are TRBV14 and TRBJ2-3; 8 bases align to TRBD2. The length of the CDR3 is 17 residues. With 5 bases clipped from V and 4 bases from J, the junction kept 14 bases outside the gene matches. Germline values: CDR1 SGHDN, CDR2 FVKESK. The CDR3 coding sequence is TGTGCCAGCAGCGGAGCAGGGAGGAGCGGGAGTCCAGATACGCAGTATTTT. It codes for CASSGAGRSGSPDTQYF.

The chain couples TRBV20-1 to TRBJ1-1; possible D gene TRBD1, 5 bases. Germline loops: CDR1 DFQATT, CDR2 SNEGSKA (reference sequence). The V end was cut by 3 bases, the J end by 1 base, with 9 bases between. The CDR3 length is 13 residues. In DNA form, the CDR3 reads TGCAGTGCTAGCCCCAGGGAGAACACTGAAGCTTTCTTT. It is translated as CSASPRENTEAFF.

J is TRBJ1-5 and V is TRBV6-5, with D hard to call. V shed 7 bases and J shed 0 bases, with 10 bases lying between them. The CDR3 length is 14 residues. Germline V gene sequence: CDR1 MNHEY, CDR2 SVGAGI. The CDR3 spells CASNQVYSNQPQHF. The CDR3 DNA reads TGTGCCAGCAATCAGGTCTATAGCAATCAGCCCCAGCATTTT.

The chain combines TRBV6-2 or TRBV6-3 with TRBJ2-2; 10 nucleotides align to TRBD2. Germline V gene sequence: CDR1 MNHEY, CDR2 SVGEGT. V trimming: 0 bases; J trimming: 4 bases; junction bases outside the gene matches: 2. This CDR3 comprises 16 residues. The CDR3 reads CASSYSLAGVTGELFF. CDR3 nucleotides: TGTGCCAGCAGTTACTCGCTAGCGGGAGTCACCGGGGAGCTGTTTTTT.

The rearrangement links TRBV6-2 or TRBV6-3 to TRBJ1-5; D gene uncertain. The CDR3 length is 15 residues. With 7 bases removed from V and 5 bases from J, the gap between germline ends came to 18 bases. CDR1 and CDR2 (germline): MNHEY, SVGEGT. CDR3 loop: CASTPFGQIDQPQHF. In DNA form, the CDR3 reads TGTGCCAGCACCCCGTTCGGGCAGATCGATCAGCCCCAGCATTTT.

This clonotype appeared a few times. V usage is TRBV5-1 and J usage is TRBJ2-2, with D perhaps being TRBD1 or TRBD2 (6 bases each). Germline values: CDR1 SGHRS, CDR2 YFSETQ. The V and J ends lost 0 bases and 3 bases respectively, with 12 bases between them. This CDR3 region has 16 residues. The CDR3 here is CASSLGGGPHTGELFF. The CDR3 region has the DNA TGCGCCAGCAGCTTGGGAGGGGGGCCGCACACCGGGGAGCTGTTTTTT.

There are a few counts of this clonotype. The rearrangement links TRBV11-2 to TRBJ2-3, with 12 bases fitting TRBD2. The ends lost 8 bases at V and 4 bases at J; junction bases unmatched: 25. From germline, CDR1 is SGHAT and CDR2 FQNNGV. CDR3 length: 21 residues. The CDR3 bases are TGTGCCAGCCTTTTCCCCGCGGACGGGGGATCTAGCGGGAGGGCATCAGATACGCAGTATTTT. Its translation: CASLFPADGGSSGRASDTQYF.

This clonotype was counted a few times. The chain links TRBV29-1 to TRBJ1-3, with a possible D match to TRBD1 (6 bases). V lost 4 bases, J lost 0 bases, and 7 bases lay in between. CDR1 and CDR2 (germline): SQVTM, ANQGSEA. The CDR3 runs 13 residues. The CDR3 here is CSVGGLSGNTIYF. The CDR3 region has the DNA TGCAGCGTTGGGGGGCTCTCTGGAAACACCATATATTTT.

CDR3 sequence (DNA): TGCAGTGCTAGAGGGGACAGGAACACCGGGGAGCTGTTTTTT. It codes for CSARGDRNTGELFF. The chain uses TRBV20-1 and TRBJ2-2, with 7 bases fitting TRBD1. CDR3 length: 14 residues. V lost 1 base and J lost 1; bases outside the gene matches: 0. Germline CDR1 is DFQATT and CDR2 is SNEGSKA (reference sequence).

This clonotype has only a few counts. The chain uses TRBV11-2 and TRBJ2-5; possibly TRBD1 for D (6 bases). The CDR3 is 19 residues long. The germline gives CDR1 SGHAT, CDR2 FQNNGV. With 0 bases removed from V and 4 bases from J, the gap between germline ends came to 24 bases. The CDR3 DNA follows: TGTGCCAGCAGCTTAGATTCGAGACAGGCTTCCTCAGGAGGAGAGACCCAGTACTTC. It yields the protein CASSLDSRQASSGGETQYF.

The CDR3 DNA reads as TGTGCCAGCAGTCTAGGACAGGCTGTCTCCTACGAGCAGTACTTC. This gives the protein CASSLGQAVSYEQYF. This chain uses TRBV3-1 with TRBJ2-7, with 7 positions matching TRBD1. The CDR3 extends over 15 amino acids. Germline CDR1 and CDR2: LGHDT and YNNKEL (reference sequence). V lost 6 bases and J lost 0; bases outside the gene matches: 8.

This clonotype was counted only a few times. The chain carries TRBV5-1 and TRBJ2-7, with D hard to call. CDR1 and CDR2 from the germline V gene are SGHRS and YFSETQ. The ends were cut back, 5 bases at V and 5 bases at J, with 14 bases in the middle. CDR3 length: 13 residues. CDR3 sequence: CASRPQLFDEQYF. The CDR3 nucleotides are TGCGCCAGCAGACCTCAATTATTCGACGAGCAGTACTTC.

The chain couples TRBV28 to TRBJ2-7; 9 nucleotides align to TRBD2. The CDR3 is 13 amino acids. From germline, CDR1 is MDHEN and CDR2 SYDVKM. With V trimmed by 7 bases and J by 1 base, 2 bases remained unmatched. The CDR3 region is CASTSGKSYEQYF. The CDR3 bases are TGTGCCAGCACTAGCGGGAAATCCTACGAGCAGTACTTC.

The chain joins TRBV12-3 or TRBV12-4 to TRBJ2-1; no clear D. The CDR3 length is 17 residues. The germline V and J ends were trimmed by 1 base and 0 bases, with 13 bases remaining between them. As DNA, the CDR3 is TGTGCCAGCAGTTTAGAAATTGGGCGTCGCTCCTACAATGAGCAGTTCTTC. Translating it yields CASSLEIGRRSYNEQFF.

This sequence joins TRBV20-1 and TRBJ2-3; no firm D call. This CDR3 region has 15 residues. The germline V gene encodes CDR1 DFQATT and CDR2 SNEGSKA (reference sequence). Trimming cost V 6 bases and J 4 bases, with 20 bases left between them. The CDR3, as DNA: TGCAGTGCAAGCCCGCGTACACCTGGCGCAGATACGCAGTATTTT. This gives the protein CSASPRTPGADTQYF.

The chain uses TRBV12-3 or TRBV12-4 and TRBJ1-3; D is unclear. Trimming took off 4 bases at V and 4 bases at J, with 14 bases between the two ends. The CDR3 covers 15 residues. The CDR3 nucleotides read TGTGCCAGCAGTTGTGGCAGGACGCAAGGAAACACCATATATTTT. This encodes CASSCGRTQGNTIYF.

This clonotype was counted only a few times. The chain is built from TRBV7-9 and TRBJ2-7, with D possibly matching TRBD2 (6 bases). Trimming stripped 10 bases from V and 4 bases from J, with 11 bases between. The CDR3 runs to 11 residues. CDR1 SEHNR and CDR2 FQNEAQ come from the germline V gene (reference sequence). The CDR3 spells CAITEGYEQYF. In DNA form, the CDR3 reads TGTGCCATCACGGAGGGGTACGAGCAGTACTTC.

The chain combines TRBV4-1 with TRBJ2-3, with 10 bases matching TRBD2. Germline-derived CDR1 and CDR2 are MGHRA and YSYEKL. The CDR3 runs to 17 residues. V lost 1 base and J lost 1; bases outside the gene matches: 5. CDR3 DNA: TGCGCCAGCAGCCAAGGCCTTCTAGCGGGGGGCACAGATACGCAGTATTTT. It is translated as CASSQGLLAGGTDTQYF.